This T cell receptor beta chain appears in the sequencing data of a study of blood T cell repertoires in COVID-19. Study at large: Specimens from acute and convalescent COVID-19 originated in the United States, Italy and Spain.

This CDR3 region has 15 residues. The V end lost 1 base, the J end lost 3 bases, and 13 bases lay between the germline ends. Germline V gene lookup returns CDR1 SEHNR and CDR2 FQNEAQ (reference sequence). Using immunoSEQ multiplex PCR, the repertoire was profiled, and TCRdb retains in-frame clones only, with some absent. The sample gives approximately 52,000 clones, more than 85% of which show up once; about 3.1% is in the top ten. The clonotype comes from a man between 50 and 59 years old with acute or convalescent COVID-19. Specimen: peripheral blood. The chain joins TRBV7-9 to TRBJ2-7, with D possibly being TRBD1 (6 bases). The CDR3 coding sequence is TGTGCCAGCAGCTTAGGGGGCAGGGGAAACTACGAGCAGTACTTC. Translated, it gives CASSLGGRGNYEQYF.